The 27 T cell receptor beta chains below were found in one sample sequenced in a study of T cell clonality in common variable immunodeficiency (dated by TCRdb to the mid-2010s). The method behind the library was the immunoSEQ multiplex PCR assay. As stored in TCRdb, this immuneACCESS dataset retains in-frame rearrangements with V and J assigned. A fraction of the clones does not appear; measured against another copy, unresolved V genes explain less than half of the discrepancy, and the remainder lacks a known reason. The table gives 40,000 to 55,000 clones for this sample, with none occurring only once. The ten top clones hold approximately 6.3% of the sample. Specimen: peripheral blood mononuclear cells. Source of these receptors: a person between 18 and 75 years old in good health.

This clone has at least ten counts. The read falls 3 residues short of the CDR3 end, and the missing part is taken from the germline J gene. The V and J genes are TRBV6-1 and TRBJ1-1, with unresolved D. The V gene's germline CDR1 is MNHNS and CDR2 SASEGT. V lost 4 bases, J lost 5 bases, and 11 bases lay in between. The CDR3 is 13 amino acids. The CDR3: CASSAGFRTEAFF. Partial CDR3 DNA: TGTGCCAGCAGTGCGGGGTTTCGGACTGAA.

This clone was picked up many times. The covered CDR3 bases are TGCGCCAGCAGCTTGGAGGCAGGGAGGGACACTGAA. Protein product: CASSLEAGRDTE. The whole CDR3 is CASSLEAGRDTEAFF. The genes are TRBV5-1 and TRBJ1-1, with D maybe TRBD1 (5 bases). The read is 3 residues too short to cover the CDR3 end, so that end is filled in from the germline J gene. Germline V CDR1 and CDR2: SGHRS, YFSETQ. V was trimmed by 0 bases and J by 3 bases, leaving 12 bases between them. The length of the CDR3 is 15 residues.

Of note for this clone: The CDR3 end lies 3 residues beyond the end of the read and is filled in from the germline J gene. This chain joins TRBV7-7 and TRBJ2-5, with D possibly matching TRBD2 (6 bases). The CDR3 covers 15 residues. Germline V gives CDR1 SSHAT, CDR2 FNYEAQ (reference sequence). The V end was cut by 4 bases, the J end by 2 bases, with 14 bases between. Partial CDR3 DNA: TGTGCCAGCAGCTCCACCCGGGGGAGACAAGAGACC. Translation gives CASSSTRGRQET. The whole CDR3 is CASSSTRGRQETQYF.

This clone was counted between two and nine times. A junction end diverges from the germline sequence, so it may reflect a read error. The read finishes 3 residues shy of the CDR3 end, and the germline J gene is used to complete it. Within the sample, other DNA sequences also encode this same CDR3. V gene TRBV30 combines with J gene TRBJ1-3, with TRBD1 as a possible D gene (6 bases). The CDR3 consists of 13 residues. From germline, CDR1 is GTSNPN and CDR2 SVGIG (reference sequence). The covered CDR3 bases are TGTGCCTGGAATCAGGGGAATGGAAACACA. Protein: CAWNQGNGNT. The entire CDR3 sequence reads CAWNQGNGNTIYF.

This clone was recorded at least ten times. The CDR3 end falls 3 residues outside the read, so it is completed with the germline J gene. The rearrangement uses TRBV30 and TRBJ1-2; TRBD1 matches 7 bases. V was pared by 5 bases and J by 7 bases, with 10 bases of the junction left unmatched. The germline V gene has CDR1 GTSNPN and CDR2 SVGIG (reference sequence). The CDR3 runs 13 residues. CDR3 DNA, as far as it was read: TGTGCCTGGGAACTGGCAGGGGGAGGTGGC. It specifies CAWELAGGGG. The entire CDR3 reads CAWELAGGGGYTF.

This clone was picked up a small number of times. Read data end 3 residues before the CDR3 end; the end is taken from the germline J gene. This chain uses TRBV7-2 with TRBJ2-7; D might be TRBD2 (6 bases). Trimming left V 4 bases short and J 3 bases short, with 10 bases between. Per germline, CDR1 SGHTA and CDR2 FQGNSA. The CDR3 has 13 residues. Incomplete CDR3 DNA: TGTGCCAGCAGCTCTGGGACTTACTACGAG. This translates into CASSSGTYYE. The whole CDR3 region reads CASSSGTYYEQYF.

This clone was observed at least ten times. The missing CDR3 end, 3 residues past where the read stops, is filled in from the germline J gene. This rearrangement joins TRBV5-6 to TRBJ2-5; D is unresolved. CDR3 length equals 12 residues. From germline, CDR1 is SGHDT and CDR2 YYEEEE. Trimming stripped 1 base from V and 5 bases from J, with 6 bases between. The CDR3 reads CASSLSRETQYF. CDR3 DNA (partial): TGTGCCAGCAGCTTGTCGAGGGAGACC.

Details on this clone: The CDR3 extends 3 residues past the end of the read, so its final part is completed from the germline J gene. The V and J genes are TRBV6-4 and TRBJ2-1, with a weak D call TRBD2 (5 bases). Germline V gene lookup returns CDR1 MRHNA and CDR2 SNTAGT. V dropped 5 bases and J dropped 9 bases, with 14 bases sitting between them. This CDR3 is built from 13 residues. The chain's CDR3 is CASSFVGRGEQFF. Incomplete CDR3 DNA: TGTGCCAGCAGTTTCGTAGGTCGGGGTGAG.

This clone was picked up many times. Read sequence stops 3 residues before the CDR3 end, and the germline J gene provides the missing end. The chain couples TRBV19 to TRBJ1-2; maybe TRBD1 (6 bases). CDR1 is LNHDA and CDR2 is SQIVND in the germline V gene (reference sequence). The length of the CDR3 is 14 residues. The CDR3 sequence: CASSRAGDTGGYTF. Partial CDR3 DNA: TGTGCCAGTAGTAGGGCAGGGGATACAGGCGGC.

This clone came up many times. The sequenced part of the CDR3 DNA is TGTGCCAGCAGCCATTGGGACAGGGGGGCTGGGGCCAACGTC. This encodes CASSHWDRGAGANV. The full CDR3 sequence reads CASSHWDRGAGANVLTF. The chain recombines TRBV14 with TRBJ2-6; TRBD1 matches at 11 bases. Read coverage stops 3 residues before the CDR3 terminus; the germline J gene supplies the remainder. Germline CDR1 is SGHDN and CDR2 is FVKESK. The CDR3 totals 17 residues. The trim removed 3 bases at V and 2 bases at J, leaving 3 bases unmatched.

This clone was seen ten or more times. Coverage ceases 3 residues before the CDR3 finishes, and the germline J gene fills in the end. The chain couples TRBV18 to TRBJ2-1; D could derive from TRBD1 or TRBD2 (5 bases each). Germline CDR1 and CDR2: KGHSH and LQKENI. The CDR3 is 13 amino acids. The V gene lost 1 base and the J gene lost 5 bases, with 6 bases spanning the gap. The covered CDR3 bases are TGTGCCAGCTCACCACGAGGGGACAATGAG. This sequence encodes CASSPRGDNE. The full CDR3 protein reads CASSPRGDNEQFF. Filled out from reference TRBV18 and TRBJ2-1, the complete variable domain reads NAGVMQNPRHLVRRRGQEARLRCSPMKGHSHVYWYRQLPEEGLKFMVYLQKENIIDESGMPKERFSAEFPKEGPSILRIQQVVRGDSAAYFCASSPRGDNEQFFGPGTRLTVL.

This clone was observed at least ten times. Read data end 3 residues before the CDR3 end; the end is taken from the germline J gene. This chain uses TRBV29-1 with TRBJ1-1; tentative D call: TRBD1 (6 bases). The CDR3 runs 16 residues. CDR1 and CDR2 from the germline V gene are SQVTM and ANQGSEA. Incomplete CDR3 DNA: TGCAGCGTTGAAGATGGGACTAGCGGGGGGGCAGATACG. Translation gives CSVEDGTSGGADT. The complete CDR3 sequence is CSVEDGTSGGADTAFF.

Ten or more counts support this clone. The DNA ends 3 residues before the CDR3 does, and the rest of the CDR3 is filled in from the germline J gene. The chain employs TRBV19 and TRBJ1-6, with a possible D match to TRBD1 (5 bases). The CDR3 length is 14 residues. Germline CDR1 is LNHDA and CDR2 is SQIVND (reference sequence). Trimming took 0 bases from V and 9 from J, leaving 9 bases between them. CDR3 in amino acids: CASSIDEGFSPLHF. Partial CDR3 DNA: TGTGCCAGTAGTATAGACGAGGGGTTTTCACCC.

There are many counts of this clone. The read terminates 3 residues before the CDR3 end, so the remaining end is supplied by the germline J gene. This chain uses TRBV12-3 or TRBV12-4 with TRBJ2-7, with D perhaps TRBD1 or TRBD2 (5 bases each). This CDR3 has 14 residues. Trimming cost V 3 bases and J 0 bases, with 9 bases left between them. This CDR3 reads CASSLSGSSYEQYF. The DNA read from the CDR3 is TGTGCCAGCAGTTTGTCAGGGAGCTCCTACGAG.

This clone was picked up many times. The CDR3 end falls 3 residues outside the read, so it is completed with the germline J gene. The chain carries TRBV5-1 and TRBJ2-3, with 7 bases matching TRBD1. After removal of 4 bases from V and 2 bases from J, the junction contained 7 bases not matched to a gene. This CDR3 has 15 residues. Germline CDR1 SGHRS, CDR2 YFSETQ. The chain's CDR3 is CASSMTGINTDTQYF. CDR3 DNA, as far as it was read: TGCGCCAGCAGCATGACAGGGATTAACACAGATACG.

This clone was detected many times. CDR3 loop: CASSLFSGGTDTQYF. The part of the CDR3 DNA that was read is TGTGCCAGCAGCCTCTTTAGCGGGGGCACAGATACG. V and J are TRBV11-2 and TRBJ2-3; 8 positions agree with TRBD2. With the read ending 3 residues before the CDR3 end, the germline J gene is used to fill in that end. The CDR3 is 15 residues long. The trim removed 5 bases at V and 1 base at J, leaving 5 bases unmatched. CDR1 is SGHAT, CDR2 FQNNGV, per germline. The whole variable domain, remainder taken from reference TRBV11-2 and TRBJ2-3, is EAGVAQSPRYKIIEKRQSVAFWCNPISGHATLYWYQQILGQGPKLLIQFQNNGVVDDSQLPKDRFSAERLKGVDSTLKIQPAKLEDSAVYLCASSLFSGGTDTQYFGPGTRLTVL.

This clone was seen ten or more times. With the read ending 3 residues before the CDR3 end, the germline J gene is used to fill in that end. This chain joins TRBV12-3 or TRBV12-4 and TRBJ1-4; a possible D gene is TRBD1 (5 bases). V shed 5 bases and J shed 7 bases, with 17 bases lying between them. The CDR3 runs 15 residues. The CDR3 here is CASSPGGRGGEKLFF. The sequenced part of the CDR3 DNA is TGTGCCAGCAGTCCAGGCGGTCGCGGGGGTGAAAAA.

Regarding this clone: Sequencing ends 3 residues short of the CDR3 end; the germline J gene provides the rest. The chain couples TRBV6-1 to TRBJ1-2, with D possibly being TRBD1 (6 bases). The CDR3 consists of 13 residues. CDR1 is MNHNS, CDR2 SASEGT, per germline. V was pared by 1 base and J by 7 bases, with 10 bases between. The CDR3 bases that were read are TGTGCCAGCAGTGAAGTATCAGGGGTTGGC. Translation: CASSEVSGVG. The CDR3 in its entirety is CASSEVSGVGYTF.

Many counts were recorded for this clone. The read is 3 residues too short to cover the CDR3 end, so that end is filled in from the germline J gene. V gene TRBV18 combines with J gene TRBJ1-1; D gene ambiguous. V was shortened by 1 base and J by 4 bases, with 10 bases between the two germline ends. Germline loops: CDR1 KGHSH, CDR2 LQKENI. The CDR3 is 14 residues long. The CDR3 here is CASSPLGVGTEAFF. CDR3 DNA (partial): TGTGCCAGCTCACCACTCGGGGTTGGCACTGAA.

There are a few counts of this clone. The missing CDR3 end, 3 residues past where the read stops, is filled in from the germline J gene. The chain couples TRBV29-1 to TRBJ2-3; D may be TRBD1 (5 bases). CDR3 length equals 14 residues. Germline V CDR1 and CDR2: SQVTM, ANQGSEA. CDR3 DNA (partial): TGCAGCGTTGACCGGCAGGGAAGGTTTGAGACG. Its protein is CSVDRQGRFET. The complete CDR3 reads CSVDRQGRFETQYF.

This clone was counted at least ten times. The sequence runs out 3 residues before the end of the CDR3; the remainder is reconstructed from the germline J gene. The chain uses TRBV18 and TRBJ2-1, with 7 bases identical to TRBD1. Unmatched junction bases numbered 2, after V lost 0 bases and J lost 6 bases. This CDR3 region has 14 residues. The germline V gene has CDR1 KGHSH and CDR2 LQKENI. The sequenced CDR3 bases are TGTGCCAGCTCACCACCCCAGGGGGTCAATGAG. The encoded protein is CASSPPQGVNE. The entire CDR3 sequence reads CASSPPQGVNEQFF.

This clone showed up just a few times. The read falls 3 residues short of the CDR3 end, and the missing part is taken from the germline J gene. V gene TRBV7-2 combines with J gene TRBJ1-5; the match to TRBD1 covers 7 bases. V gave up 6 bases and J gave up 4 bases; unmatched junction bases: 3. CDR1 is SGHTA, CDR2 FQGNSA, per germline. The CDR3 totals 13 residues. The CDR3 loop reads CASRPTGNQPQHF. The DNA read from the CDR3 is TGTGCCAGCAGACCGACAGGGAATCAGCCC.

Points on this clone: Sequencing ends 3 residues short of the CDR3 end; the germline J gene provides the rest. This chain links TRBV10-3 with TRBJ2-7; D may be TRBD1 (6 bases). The CDR3 has 13 amino acids. CDR1 is ENHRY and CDR2 is SYGVKD in the germline V gene. Trimming cost V 10 bases and J 4 bases, with 17 bases left between them. CDR3 protein: CATQGPNSYEQYF. CDR3 bases read: TGTGCCACACAGGGTCCTAACTCATACGAG.

In its sample, this clone was seen many times. The read finishes 3 residues shy of the CDR3 end, and the germline J gene is used to complete it. This chain uses TRBV30 with TRBJ2-1, with 8 bases fitting TRBD2. The CDR3 covers 12 residues. Losses at the gene ends were 3 bases for V and 9 bases for J; bases not matched to a gene: 4. Germline CDR1 reads GTSNPN; CDR2 reads SVGIG (reference sequence). The CDR3 reads CAWSGGVGEQFF. CDR3 DNA (partial): TGTGCCTGGAGCGGGGGGGTGGGTGAG.

This clone has a handful of counts. Sequencing ends 3 residues short of the CDR3 end; the germline J gene provides the rest. The J gene is TRBJ2-3, the V gene TRBV7-2; maybe TRBD1 (6 bases). The CDR3 spans 14 residues. The germline CDR1 and CDR2 sequences are SGHTA and FQGNSA. CDR3: CASSLAGAGETQYF. The part of the CDR3 DNA that was read is TGTGCCAGCAGCTTAGCGGGGGCCGGGGAGACG.

Concerning this clone itself: The CDR3 end lies 3 residues beyond the end of the read and is filled in from the germline J gene. This sequence joins TRBV2 and TRBJ1-6; possibly TRBD1 for D (6 bases). Per germline, CDR1 SNHLY and CDR2 FYNNEI. V lost 7 bases, J lost 6 bases, and 19 bases lay in between. The CDR3 length is 16 residues. The CDR3 reads CASTFFTGRSNSPLHF. Partial CDR3 DNA: TGTGCCAGCACGTTCTTTACAGGGAGATCTAATTCACCC.

This clone was found many times. The missing CDR3 end, 3 residues past where the read stops, is filled in from the germline J gene. This chain links TRBV18 with TRBJ1-1; TRBD1 aligns across 7 bases. The CDR3 runs to 16 residues. The V gene's germline CDR1 is KGHSH and CDR2 LQKENI. V shed 1 base, J shed 0 bases, and the junction held 5 bases outside the gene matches. The chain's CDR3 is CASSPQGAGMNTEAFF. The covered CDR3 bases are TGTGCCAGCTCACCACAGGGGGCAGGTATGAACACTGAA.